This is a list of T cell receptor beta chains from one sample in a study of technical replicates of blood from a few donors. Sequenced by immunoSEQ multiplex PCR; TCRdb stores in-frame clones only, minus some. Here the sample spans about 79,000 clones, around 94% being singletons. Specimen: T cells isolated from PBMCs. The receptor set was obtained from a human donor in good health. The CDR3 runs from the conserved cysteine through the conserved F or W. The D gene is left open where the match is weak.

>-|TRBV30|TRBJ1-1
CAWSVRGNTEAFF
>-|TRBV7-9|TRBJ2-2
CASSSQAYGELFF
>TRBD2|TRBV5-1|TRBJ2-3
CASSGGGLAGDTQYF
>-|TRBV28|TRBJ2-5
CASSLGGHETQYF
>-|TRBV11-3|TRBJ2-2
CASSDTGSGELFF
>-|TRBV2|TRBJ2-2
CASSRGENTGELFF
>TRBD1|TRBV6-4|TRBJ2-7
CASSDPPINRDRGFSYEQYF
>-|TRBV5-4|TRBJ1-5
CASSLQGGQPQHF
>TRBD1|TRBV28|TRBJ1-1
CASSPGGVMNTEAFF
>-|TRBV4-2|TRBJ2-5
CASSVRQETQYF
>-|TRBV2|TRBJ2-6
CASSPGGSGANVLTF
>-|TRBV6-5|TRBJ1-5
CASSQSNQPQHF
>TRBD2|TRBV19|TRBJ2-7
CASSIGWTSDYREQYF
>TRBD2|TRBV6-1|TRBJ2-7
CASRLAGEYYEQYF
>-|TRBV7-9|TRBJ2-7
CASNGEYYEQYF
>TRBD1|TRBV18|TRBJ1-1
CASSLVQGAGTEAFF
>-|TRBV7-2|TRBJ2-6
CASSPSGSGANVLTF
>-|TRBV27|TRBJ2-7
CASSLSDSSYEQYF
>-|TRBV28|TRBJ1-5
CASSLGASIPYSNQPQHF
>TRBD2|TRBV7-9|TRBJ2-7
CASSRTSGRTDEQYF
>-|TRBV4-1|TRBJ2-3
CASSHERGGADTQYF
>TRBD1|TRBV2|TRBJ1-2
CASRRTGANYGYTF
>TRBD2|TRBV7-9|TRBJ2-5
CASSLGSGGSETQYF
>-|TRBV11-2|TRBJ2-5
CASSAGLVVKETQYF
>TRBD1|TRBV9|TRBJ1-3
CASSKATGLGNTIYF
>-|TRBV6-4|TRBJ1-1
CASSVEYSLVNTEAFF
>-|TRBV18|TRBJ1-4
CASSPRDTGGEKLFF
>-|TRBV19|TRBJ1-5
CASTLSNQPQHF
>-|TRBV19|TRBJ2-1
CASSWVRGGEYNEQFF
>TRBD1|TRBV5-1|TRBJ1-2
CASSPGQGRNYGYTF
>TRBD2|TRBV6-5|TRBJ2-1
CASRGLAGGNEQFF
>TRBD1|TRBV2|TRBJ1-1
CASSRTGGNTEAFF
>TRBD2|TRBV7-9|TRBJ2-7
CASSLESSGGAYEQYF
>-|TRBV5-1|TRBJ1-1
CASSPVGQLNTEAFF
>TRBD1|TRBV30|TRBJ2-1
CEWGQGYYNEQFF
>-|TRBV27|TRBJ1-1
CASSRGGTEAFF
>-|TRBV6-6|TRBJ1-2
CASSPQRTAPYGYTF
>-|TRBV11-3|TRBJ2-4
CASSAIESNIQYF
>TRBD1|TRBV29-1|TRBJ2-7
CSVTTGNSYEQYF
>-|TRBV2|TRBJ2-7
CASARTASSYEQYF
>TRBD1|TRBV5-4|TRBJ2-3
CASSEQGASDTQYF
>-|TRBV19|TRBJ1-2
CASSTQDPGGRPYGYTF
>-|TRBV9|TRBJ2-3
CASSAWGDSTDTQYF
>TRBD1|TRBV7-8|TRBJ1-2
CASSLGWTGGYTF
>-|TRBV7-9|TRBJ2-1
CASSLPTVGEQFF
>-|TRBV19|TRBJ2-1
CASSIDWFRNEQFF
>-|TRBV6-1|TRBJ2-7
CATRQGLYEQYF
>TRBD2|TRBV7-9|TRBJ2-1
CASSFSGLKDNEQFF
>TRBD2|TRBV29-1|TRBJ2-3
CSVGLAGDYTDTQYF
>TRBD1|TRBV19|TRBJ1-1
CASSIGVWGWGDRARTDEAFF